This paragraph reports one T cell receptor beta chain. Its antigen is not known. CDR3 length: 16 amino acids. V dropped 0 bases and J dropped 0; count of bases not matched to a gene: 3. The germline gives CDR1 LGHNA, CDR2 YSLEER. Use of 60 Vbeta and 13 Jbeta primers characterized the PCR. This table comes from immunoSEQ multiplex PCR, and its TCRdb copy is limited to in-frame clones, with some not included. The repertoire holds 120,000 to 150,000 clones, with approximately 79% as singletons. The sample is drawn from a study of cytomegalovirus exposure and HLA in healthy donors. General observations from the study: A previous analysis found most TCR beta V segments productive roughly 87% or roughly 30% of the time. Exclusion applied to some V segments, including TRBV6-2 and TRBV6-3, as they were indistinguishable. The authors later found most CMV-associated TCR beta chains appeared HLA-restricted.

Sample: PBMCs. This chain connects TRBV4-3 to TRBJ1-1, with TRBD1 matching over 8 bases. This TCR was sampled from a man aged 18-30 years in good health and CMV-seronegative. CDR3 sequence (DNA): TGCGCCAGCAGCCAAGATATGACAGGGGTGAACACTGAAGCTTTCTTT. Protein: CASSQDMTGVNTEAFF.